The 31 T cell receptor beta chains below were found in one sample sequenced in a study of blood T cell repertoires in COVID-19. Some clones are missing from TCRdb's copy, which holds only in-frame ones; the method was immunoSEQ multiplex PCR. Of 200,000 to 300,000 clones in the sample, approximately 88% are singletons; the top ten hold roughly 2.3%. Sequencing was performed on PBMCs or T cells enriched from blood (not recorded which). All receptors derive from a middle-aged woman with acute COVID-19.

The V gene is TRBV7-7, the J gene TRBJ2-5, with 7 nucleotides matching TRBD1. J lost 4 bases, V lost 5 bases, and 4 bases had no gene match. CDR1 and CDR2 from the germline V gene are SSHAT and FNYEAQ (reference sequence). The CDR3 runs to 13 residues. Written as DNA, the CDR3 is TGTGCCAGCAGCGCCGACAGGGCAGAGACCCAGTACTTC. Translated, it gives CASSADRAETQYF.

The chain is built from TRBV29-1 and TRBJ2-1; 10 bases match TRBD1. From germline, CDR1 is SQVTM and CDR2 ANQGSEA. The CDR3 runs 12 residues. Trimming cost V 7 bases and J 4 bases; bases outside gene matches: 1. The CDR3 DNA is TGCAGCGGGGGACAGGGGTACAATGAGCAGTTCTTC. The encoded protein is CSGGQGYNEQFF.

The CDR3 nucleotides are TGCGCCAGCAGTGACCCCGGAGCGGGGGAATATGAGCAGTTCTTC. Its translation: CASSDPGAGEYEQFF. J is TRBJ2-1 and V is TRBV10-1; 8 bases line up with TRBD2. Germline V lookup: CDR1 WNHNN, CDR2 SYGVQD (reference sequence). This CDR3 spans 15 amino acids. With V trimmed by 3 bases and J by 8 bases, 9 bases remained unmatched.

The CDR3 reads CASSQSGGGRVYYGYTF. For the CDR3, the DNA is TGCGCCAGCAGTCAATCCGGGGGTGGGAGGGTCTACTATGGCTACACCTTC. This chain uses TRBV23-1 with TRBJ1-2, with a tentative D call TRBD1 (5 bases). TRBV23-1 is labeled an ORF, and its function is uncertain. Trimming cost V 0 bases and J 3 bases, with 17 bases left between them. The CDR3 loop spans 17 amino acids.

The chain uses TRBV5-1 and TRBJ2-2; no definite D call. CDR3 length: 12 residues. The germline CDR1 and CDR2 sequences are SGHRS and YFSETQ. V shed 0 bases and J shed 6 bases, with 3 bases lying between them. CDR3 nucleotides: TGCGCCAGCAGCTTGGGGCCCGGGGAGCTGTTTTTT. This codes for CASSLGPGELFF.

The V and J genes are TRBV29-1 and TRBJ2-1; D call uncertain. Trimming pared 3 bases from V and 5 bases from J, leaving 5 bases between. Germline V gives CDR1 SQVTM, CDR2 ANQGSEA. This CDR3 contains 11 residues. The CDR3: CSVEGNNEQFF. CDR3 in DNA: TGCAGCGTTGAGGGCAACAATGAGCAGTTCTTC.

CDR3 in amino acids: CASSRTGDSNQPQHF. The CDR3 DNA sequence: TGTGCCAGTAGTCGGACAGGCGATAGCAATCAGCCCCAGCATTTT. The chain recombines TRBV19 with TRBJ1-5; 7 bases agree with TRBD1. Germline CDR1 reads LNHDA; CDR2 reads SQIVND (reference sequence). V was pared by 5 bases and J by 0 bases, with 4 bases of the junction left unmatched. CDR3 length: 15 amino acids.

The J gene is TRBJ2-7, the V gene TRBV9; TRBD1 matches 10 bases. CDR3 length: 15 residues. CDR1 is SGDLS, CDR2 YYNGEE, per germline. V trimming: 3 bases; J trimming: 2 bases; junction bases outside the gene matches: 5. Here the CDR3 reads CASSALGTGAYEQYF. CDR3 coding DNA: TGTGCCAGCAGCGCCCTCGGGACAGGGGCCTACGAGCAGTACTTC.

The V call is TRBV24-1, the J call TRBJ2-1; 10 nucleotides match TRBD1. The CDR3 is 17 amino acids. Germline CDR1 is KGHDR and CDR2 is SFDVKD. V was pared by 4 bases and J by 1 base, with 6 bases of the junction left unmatched. CDR3 protein: CATSDKTGGASYNEQFF. The DNA for the CDR3 is TGTGCCACCAGTGACAAGACAGGGGGCGCTTCCTACAATGAGCAGTTCTTC.

The chain carries TRBV9 and TRBJ2-7, with 9 bases identical to TRBD2. Trimming removed 7 bases from V and 4 bases from J; junction bases left unmatched: 12. CDR1 and CDR2 from the germline V gene are SGDLS and YYNGEE. The CDR3 has 15 residues. The CDR3 spells CASSPSTSGLYEQYF. The CDR3 coding sequence is TGTGCCAGCTCCCCCTCTACTAGCGGGCTGTACGAGCAGTACTTC.

The chain has TRBV7-8 and TRBJ2-7, with no clear D. The length of the CDR3 is 14 residues. V was cut by 5 bases and J by 0 bases, with 11 bases left in between. CDR1 is SGHVS and CDR2 is FQNEAQ in the germline V gene. The CDR3 DNA is TGTGCCAGCAGCCTTGAGCGAGGCTCCTACGAGCAGTACTTC. This codes for CASSLERGSYEQYF.

There are a few counts of this clone. CDR3 residues: CASSQDRRSQYF. The CDR3 DNA reads TGTGCCAGCAGCCAAGATAGGAGGTCCCAGTACTTC. V is TRBV3-1 (or the pseudogene TRBV3-2) and J is TRBJ2-5; possible D gene TRBD2, 5 bases. Germline V lookup: CDR1 LGHDT, CDR2 YNNKEL (reference sequence). Between the trimmed V and J ends, which lost 0 bases and 9 bases, there was a span of 8 bases. CDR3 length: 12 amino acids.

The chain has TRBV5-1 and TRBJ1-2, with D possibly matching TRBD1 (5 bases). Germline CDR1 and CDR2: SGHRS and YFSETQ. This CDR3 contains 14 residues. Trimming removed 5 bases at V and 6 bases at J, with 17 bases between. CDR3 residues: CASSPQGPEHGYTF. In DNA form, the CDR3 reads TGCGCCAGCAGTCCGCAGGGTCCCGAGCATGGCTACACCTTC.

This chain connects TRBV11-2 to TRBJ1-1, with D perhaps TRBD1 (6 bases). V dropped 4 bases and J dropped 3 bases, with 15 bases sitting between them. Germline CDR1 is SGHAT and CDR2 is FQNNGV. This CDR3 is 15 amino acids long. The CDR3 loop is CASSSVRGSYTEAFF. CDR3 in DNA: TGTGCCAGCAGCTCGGTTAGGGGGTCTTACACTGAAGCTTTCTTT.

This rearrangement joins TRBV7-2 to TRBJ1-2, with D perhaps TRBD1 (5 bases). The CDR3 is 17 amino acids. The V gene lost 4 bases and the J gene lost 3 bases, with 21 bases spanning the gap. Germline CDR1 reads SGHTA; CDR2 reads FQGNSA. CDR3 sequence: CASSYQWGGWGDYGYTF. The DNA of the CDR3 is TGTGCCAGCAGCTACCAGTGGGGAGGATGGGGGGACTATGGCTACACCTTC.

The chain links TRBV12-3 or TRBV12-4 to TRBJ2-7; TRBD2 agrees at 8 bases. This CDR3 has 13 amino acids. V gave up 5 bases and J gave up 3 bases; unmatched junction bases: 3. CDR3 nucleotide sequence: TGTGCCAGCAGTAAGGCGGGGGGCTACGAGCAGTACTTC. Its translation: CASSKAGGYEQYF.

The rearrangement links TRBV29-1 to TRBJ1-2; 11 positions match TRBD1. The germline V gene encodes CDR1 SQVTM and CDR2 ANQGSEA. Unmatched junction bases numbered 7, after V lost 7 bases and J lost 6 bases. This CDR3 spans 13 amino acids. DNA of the CDR3: TGCAGCGGTGGACAGGGGGCGCAGGATGGCTACACCTTC. Its protein is CSGGQGAQDGYTF. The full variable domain, completed using reference TRBV29-1 and TRBJ1-2, is SAVISQKPSRDICQRGTSLTIQCQVDSQVTMMFWYRQQPGQSLTLIATANQGSEATYESGFVIDKFPISRPNLTFSTLTVSNMSPEDSSIYLCSGGQGAQDGYTFGSGTRLTVV.

This clone came up once. This chain joins TRBV5-1 and TRBJ2-3; D may be TRBD1 (6 bases). CDR1 is SGHRS and CDR2 is YFSETQ in the germline V gene. The length of the CDR3 is 15 residues. V dropped 1 base and J dropped 3 bases, with 12 bases sitting between them. The CDR3 DNA sequence: TGCGCCAGCAGCTTGAACACGCAGGGGACAGATACGCAGTATTTT. Its protein is CASSLNTQGTDTQYF. Combining the CDR3 with reference TRBV5-1 and TRBJ2-3 gives the whole variable domain KAGVTQTPRYLIKTRGQQVTLSCSPISGHRSVSWYQQTPGQGLQFLFEYFSETQRNKGNFPGRFSGRQFSNSRSEMNVSTLELGDSALYLCASSLNTQGTDTQYFGPGTRLTVL.

This clone was counted between two and nine times. This chain connects TRBV7-8 to TRBJ2-7; weak D call: TRBD2 (7 bases). CDR3 length: 12 amino acids. The germline gives CDR1 SGHVS, CDR2 FQNEAQ. V was shortened by 5 bases and J by 7 bases, with 12 bases between the two germline ends. This CDR3 reads CASSPAGQEQYV. As DNA, the CDR3 is TGTGCCAGCAGCCCAGCGGGACAAGAGCAGTACGTC.

The chain links TRBV7-2 to TRBJ2-7; 8 bases match TRBD2. From germline, CDR1 is SGHTA and CDR2 FQGNSA. J was trimmed by 0 bases and V by 4 bases; bases with no gene match: 17. The CDR3 is 19 residues long. The CDR3 sequence: CASSSSAGDTIRSSYEQYF. Written as DNA, the CDR3 is TGTGCCAGCAGCTCCTCAGCGGGGGACACTATAAGGAGCTCCTACGAGCAGTACTTC.

The J gene is TRBJ2-7, the V gene TRBV2; 9 bases fit TRBD2. Germline assignment: CDR1 SNHLY and CDR2 FYNNEI. The CDR3 is 16 amino acids. J lost 4 bases, V lost 7 bases, and 14 bases had no gene match. CDR3 sequence (DNA): TGTGCCAGCAACCCCGGTGGTAGCGGGAGAAAGTACGAGCAGTACGTC. This encodes CASNPGGSGRKYEQYV.

The V call is TRBV5-1, the J call TRBJ2-1, with D unresolved. This CDR3 comprises 13 residues. Germline assignment: CDR1 SGHRS and CDR2 YFSETQ. The germline V and J ends were trimmed by 0 bases and 8 bases, with 9 bases remaining between them. The chain's CDR3 is CASSLARWDEQFF. DNA for the CDR3: TGCGCCAGCAGCTTGGCTAGGTGGGATGAGCAGTTCTTC.

The chain carries TRBV21-1 and TRBJ2-7; the DNA was not compared with TRBD1, the D call given in the table. TRBV21-1 is a documented pseudogene. CDR3 length: 15 residues. The CDR3 is CASSKQWDRGYEQYV. CDR3 DNA: TGTGCCAGCAGCAAACAATGGGACAGGGGCTACGAGCAGTACGTC.

V and J are TRBV7-2 and TRBJ2-7; the match to TRBD2 covers 7 bases. The germline gives CDR1 SGHTA, CDR2 FQGNSA. The trim removed 4 bases at V and 6 bases at J, leaving 12 bases unmatched. The CDR3 is 15 residues long. In DNA form, the CDR3 reads TGTGCCAGCAGCTCACCCGGGGAGGGGTGGGGCGAGCAGTACTTC. This encodes CASSSPGEGWGEQYF.

The chain combines TRBV5-1 with TRBJ1-2; no firm D call. The V and J ends lost 2 bases and 8 bases respectively, with 13 bases between them. This CDR3 is 13 amino acids long. The V gene's germline CDR1 is SGHRS and CDR2 YFSETQ. CDR3 sequence (DNA): TGCGCCAGCAGCTTACGAGGGCTTGAGGGCTACACCTTC. Its translation: CASSLRGLEGYTF. Full variable domain (missing parts from reference TRBV5-1 and TRBJ1-2): KAGVTQTPRYLIKTRGQQVTLSCSPISGHRSVSWYQQTPGQGLQFLFEYFSETQRNKGNFPGRFSGRQFSNSRSEMNVSTLELGDSALYLCASSLRGLEGYTFGSGTRLTVV.

J is TRBJ2-1 and V is TRBV11-3; 7 nucleotides agree with TRBD2. The CDR3 is 17 amino acids. Germline V CDR1 and CDR2: SGHNT, YENEEA. The ends lost 1 base at V and 2 bases at J; junction bases unmatched: 8. For the CDR3, the DNA is TGTGCCAGCAGCTTAGGGCAGGGCGGGAGACCCTACAATGAGCAGTTCTTC. As protein: CASSLGQGGRPYNEQFF.

V usage is TRBV7-2 and J usage is TRBJ1-1; a possible D gene is TRBD1 (6 bases). Trimming took off 2 bases at V and 3 bases at J, with 7 bases between the two ends. The germline V gene encodes CDR1 SGHTA and CDR2 FQGNSA. CDR3 size: 13 residues. The CDR3 is CASSLTGYTEAFF. The CDR3 coding sequence is TGTGCCAGCAGCTTAACAGGGTACACTGAAGCTTTCTTT.

Only one count was recorded for this clone. The chain combines TRBV19 with TRBJ1-5; 8 bases agree with TRBD1. The V and J ends lost 7 bases and 1 base, in that order; junction bases with no gene match: 6. The length of the CDR3 is 15 residues. Germline V CDR1 and CDR2: LNHDA, SQIVND (reference sequence). The CDR3 loop is CASIKDRESNQPQHF. As DNA, the CDR3 is TGTGCCAGTATAAAGGACAGGGAGAGCAATCAGCCCCAGCATTTT.

The rearrangement joins TRBV6-6 to TRBJ1-2; D call uncertain. Germline CDR1 is MNHNY and CDR2 is SVGAGI (reference sequence). Trimming stripped 0 bases from V and 6 bases from J, with 11 bases between. The CDR3 contains 14 residues. This chain's CDR3 is CASSYSPSGNGYTF. DNA for the CDR3: TGTGCCAGCAGTTACTCGCCGTCAGGCAATGGCTACACCTTC.

The chain recombines TRBV30 with TRBJ1-3; TRBD1 aligns across 8 bases. In germline, CDR1 is GTSNPN, CDR2 SVGIG (reference sequence). Trimming at V came to 2 bases and at J to 1 base, leaving 10 bases not matched to a gene. The CDR3 loop spans 17 amino acids. This CDR3 reads CAWSIGRTGSSGNTIYF. The CDR3 DNA is TGTGCCTGGAGTATCGGCAGGACAGGGAGTTCTGGAAACACCATATATTTT.

This clone was seen once. The chain carries TRBV21-1 and TRBJ2-5; the table names TRBD2, a call not compared with the DNA. TRBV21-1 is a recognized pseudogene. This CDR3 is 13 amino acids long. CDR3 in DNA: TGTGCCAGCAGCCCCGGGAGAGAAGAGACCCAGTACTTC. Protein: CASSPGREETQYF.